A selection of T cell receptor beta chains follows, all from one sample in a study of memory CD4+ T cells and cytomegalovirus serostatus. Clones were read by immunoSEQ multiplex PCR, and TCRdb kept only the in-frame ones, dropping some. The table records roughly 50,000 clones, 65% to 80% of them present only once. Input material: memory CD4+ T cells from blood. These receptors originate from an adult in good health and CMV-seronegative. The conserved cysteine and the conserved F or W are not part of the CDR3 here. Not every row has a clone size; where given, it reads once, few, many or a size class.

>TRBV7-9|15|-|TRBJ1-3
ASSLAVSGASRNTIY
>TRBV12-5|12|-|TRBJ1-5
ASGLVYQNQPQH
>TRBV5-4|12|-|TRBJ2-5
ASSLGGGKETQY
>TRBV2|17|-|TRBJ2-5
ASSESTSGRPGGQETQY
>TRBV6-5|11|-|TRBJ1-2
ASSFGAPYGYT
>TRBV5-1|10|-|TRBJ2-1
ASLGHSDEQF
>TRBV5-1|11|-|TRBJ2-5
ASSPGVAETQY
>TRBV2|11|medium-sized|TRBJ1-5
ASSEPKNQPQH
>TRBV6-5|11|-|TRBJ2-1
ASSYSGGGGQF
>TRBV2|13|-|TRBJ2-2
ASSDEGARTGELF
>TRBV7-8|12|-|TRBJ1-5
ASRLGASNQPQH
>TRBV5-1|10|-|TRBJ1-2
ASSLDNYGYT
>TRBV7-9|10|-|TRBJ1-1
ASSSQGFGAF
>TRBV2|9|many|TRBJ2-1
ASSLYNEQF
>TRBV6-1|9|-|TRBJ2-7
ASKRTYEQY
>TRBV5-6|10|-|TRBJ1-1
ASSLVRGEAF
>TRBV28|10|-|TRBJ1-1
ASSSGRTEAF
>TRBV6-6|13|-|TRBJ2-7
ASSYAREGRNEQY
>TRBV7-6|13|-|TRBJ1-2
ASSPSGRGGYGYT
>TRBV4-1|13|-|TRBJ2-1
ASSQAPGQVFEQF
>TRBV7-9|12|-|TRBJ2-1
ASSFTGTSNEQF
>TRBV28|13|few|TRBJ2-5
ASSSYGEYQETQY
>TRBV7-9|13|-|TRBJ2-2
ASSLGGWNTGELF
>TRBV19|17|-|TRBJ1-5
ASSGTGTGGVAAGQPQH
>TRBV6-1|10|few|TRBJ2-7
ASGQYSYEQY
>TRBV10-3|14|-|TRBJ2-1
AISESSGRSYNEQF
>TRBV5-8|11|-|TRBJ2-7
ASSPKDSTVQY
>TRBV7-7|11|-|TRBJ2-3
ARRGDSTDTQY
>TRBV9|11|once|TRBJ2-3
ASSGALYDTQY
>TRBV30|12|-|TRBJ1-5
AWSVYRDNQPQH
>TRBV5-1|11|-|TRBJ2-5
ASSRVAGTSQY
>TRBV21-1|16|-|TRBJ2-2
ASSKDPRDRGGTGELF
>TRBV10-3|12|-|TRBJ2-7
AISERGGAFEQY
>TRBV7-9|14|-|TRBJ2-7
ASSHHLVAGGNEQY
>TRBV13|11|-|TRBJ1-3
ASSLDSGNTIY
>TRBV7-2|13|-|TRBJ2-7
ASSLGPSGGYEQY
>TRBV6-1|13|-|TRBJ1-2
ASSETLGGFYGYT
>TRBV7-9|13|-|TRBJ1-1
ASSLGDGPRTEAF
>TRBV4-1|13|-|TRBJ1-4
ASSQDWGQGGKLF
>TRBV30|12|-|TRBJ2-1
AWTGTSGSGRQF
>TRBV5-6|15|-|TRBJ1-1
ASSKWGGGARNTEAF
>TRBV2|11|-|TRBJ1-5
ASSESGNQPQH
>TRBV2|9|-|TRBJ2-7
ASSSDYEQY
>TRBV19|9|-|TRBJ1-1
ASSTTGAAF
>TRBV19|11|-|TRBJ1-5
ASLTVPRQPQH
>TRBV6-5|13|-|TRBJ2-6
ASSGRQGASNVLT
>TRBV28|12|-|TRBJ1-2
ASSTGQGAYGYT
>TRBV19|14|-|TRBJ1-1
ASSIVGQGGRSEAF